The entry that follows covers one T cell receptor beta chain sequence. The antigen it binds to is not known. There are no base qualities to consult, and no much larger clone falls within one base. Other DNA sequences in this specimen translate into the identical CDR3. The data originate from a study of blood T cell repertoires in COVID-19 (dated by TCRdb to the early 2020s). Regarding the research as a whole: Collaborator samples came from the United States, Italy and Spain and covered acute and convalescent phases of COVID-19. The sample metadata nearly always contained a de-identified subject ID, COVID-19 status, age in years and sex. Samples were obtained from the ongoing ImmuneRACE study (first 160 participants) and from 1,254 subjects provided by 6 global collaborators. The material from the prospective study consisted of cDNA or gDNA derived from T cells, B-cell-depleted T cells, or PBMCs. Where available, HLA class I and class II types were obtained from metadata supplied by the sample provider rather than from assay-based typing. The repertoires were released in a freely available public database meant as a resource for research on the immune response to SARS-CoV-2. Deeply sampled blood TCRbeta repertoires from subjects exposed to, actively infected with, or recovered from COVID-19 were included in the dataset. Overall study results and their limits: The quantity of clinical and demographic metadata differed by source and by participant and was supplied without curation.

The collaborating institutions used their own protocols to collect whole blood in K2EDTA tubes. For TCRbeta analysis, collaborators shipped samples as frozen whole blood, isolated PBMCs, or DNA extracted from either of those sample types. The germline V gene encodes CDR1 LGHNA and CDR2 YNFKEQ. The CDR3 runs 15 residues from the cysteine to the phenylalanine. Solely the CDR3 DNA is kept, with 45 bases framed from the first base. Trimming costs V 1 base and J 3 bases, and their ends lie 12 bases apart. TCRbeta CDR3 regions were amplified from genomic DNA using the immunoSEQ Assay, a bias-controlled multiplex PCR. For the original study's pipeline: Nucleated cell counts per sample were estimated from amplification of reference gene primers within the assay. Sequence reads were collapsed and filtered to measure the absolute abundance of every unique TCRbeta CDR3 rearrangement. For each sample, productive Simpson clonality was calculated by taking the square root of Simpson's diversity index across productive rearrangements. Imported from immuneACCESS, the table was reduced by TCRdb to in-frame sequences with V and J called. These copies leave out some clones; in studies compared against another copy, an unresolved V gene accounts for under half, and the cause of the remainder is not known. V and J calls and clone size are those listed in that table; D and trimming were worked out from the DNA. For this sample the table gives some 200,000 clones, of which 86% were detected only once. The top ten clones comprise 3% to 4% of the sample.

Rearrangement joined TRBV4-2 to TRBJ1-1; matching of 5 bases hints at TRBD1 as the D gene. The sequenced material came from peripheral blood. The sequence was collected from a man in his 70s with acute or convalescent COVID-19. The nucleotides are TGTGCCAGCAGCCAAGGTCAGGGTAGGGACACTGAAGCTTTCTTT. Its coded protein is CASSQGQGRDTEAFF.